This T cell receptor (beta chain) was profiled in a study of blood T cell repertoires in COVID-19. V gave up 2 bases and J gave up 0 bases, with 8 bases separating them. CDR1 MNHEY and CDR2 SVGAGI come from the germline V gene. The CDR3 spans 14 residues. Generated by immunoSEQ multiplex PCR, the TCRdb table keeps only in-frame clones and is missing some. Seen here are around 170,000 clones, about 86% observed once, and the top ten hold approximately 14%. Material: peripheral blood. The receptor was isolated from a young man with active or convalescent COVID-19. The chain couples TRBV6-5 to TRBJ2-7, with D maybe TRBD2 (6 bases). CDR3 sequence: CASSYDGSSYEQYF. The CDR3 region has the DNA TGTGCCAGCAGTTACGACGGGAGCTCCTACGAGCAGTACTTC.